This TCR beta chain was identified in a study of blood T cells in healthy people across ages. General study results and limits: One million T cells yielded diversity estimates that were considered underestimates.

Only a few counts were recorded for this clonotype. What it binds is unknown. The germline gene is not matched at one end of the junction; a read error may be the cause. Using a J-beta primer mix together with a sample-barcoded 5' primer, a second PCR was run for roughly 6 to 12 cycles. Every sample returned 2.5 million or more CDR3-containing paired-end reads. TCRdb re-called the 5' RACE reads with MiXCR, one entry per CDR3 protein. The sample lists about 1.6 million distinct CDR3 sequences, about 31% occurring once. In terms of origin and age, donors were healthy Caucasian individuals from Russia aged 6 to 90. The source of this sequence is a young woman in good health. The sample was blood.

CDR3 nucleotide sequence: TGCAGTGCTAGAGATCTGGAAGGGGTCCTCTCCGACAATGAGCAGTTCTTC. Encoded protein: CSARDLEGVLSDNEQFF. The rearrangement joins TRBV20-1 to TRBJ2-1; D perhaps matches TRBD1 (5 bases). This CDR3 comprises 17 residues. Looked up from germline, CDR1 is DFQATT and CDR2 is SNEGSKA (reference sequence).